The clone carrying this T cell receptor (beta chain) has ten or more counts. Its antigen is unidentified. The data were taken from a study of liver allograft versus peripheral blood T cells. Overall study: Comparisons were made between T cell receptor repertoires found in transplanted livers and those circulating in recipients' peripheral blood.

The CDR3 spans 13 residues. With V trimmed by 7 bases and J by 7 bases, 5 bases remained unmatched. CDR1 is LNHDA, CDR2 SQIVND, per germline (reference sequence). General study results and limits: Repertoires of T cell receptors in liver allografts reportedly differed from peripheral blood repertoires.

MiXCR, applied by TCRdb to the reads, yields one record per CDR3 protein. The profile shows 7,300 or so distinct CDR3 sequences, roughly a sixth of them singletons. The rearrangement joins TRBV19 to TRBJ1-5; 9 nucleotides agree with TRBD1. The receptor's source is a human patient who had a liver transplant. Some of the T cells might come from the graft donor. CDR3 sequence: CASTGTGLQPQHF. CDR3 nucleotides: TGTGCCAGTACTGGGACAGGGTTACAGCCCCAGCATTTT.